This paragraph reports one T cell receptor (beta chain). Its specificity is not known. Sequencing used immunoSEQ multiplex PCR; TCRdb keeps in-frame clones, though not all of them. The table shows roughly 48,000 clones, with about 89% occurring only once. The source of the sample is a study of T cell responses to AZD1222 COVID-19 vaccine. Overall study results and limits: Donor demographics were predominantly white British with a female majority; clonal diversity may be underestimated.

Analyses pooled second doses at about 4 or about 12 weeks. This CDR3 contains 14 residues. Germline V gene lookup returns CDR1 LGHDT and CDR2 YNNKEL (reference sequence). V lost 4 bases and J lost 3; bases outside the gene matches: 4. The receptor's source is an adult who received the AZD1222 COVID-19 vaccine. The chain recombines TRBV3-1 (or the pseudogene TRBV3-2) with TRBJ2-3, with 7 positions matching TRBD2. Sequenced here: peripheral blood, sampled 28 days after the second AZD1222 dose. The CDR3 region has the DNA TGTGCCAGCAGCCTCCGGGGGGAGACAGATACGCAGTATTTT. This translates into CASSLRGETDTQYF.